A single sample gave rise to the 25 T cell receptor beta chains below, sequenced in a study of T cells after yellow fever vaccination. Each CDR3 protein is one row after TCRdb ran MiXCR on the 5' RACE reads. The sample lists around 530,000 distinct CDR3 sequences, approximately 16% seen once, with about 18% in the top ten. This specimen consisted of PBMCs, obtained 4 to 6 days after the first yellow fever vaccination. The receptors were sampled from a man aged 18 to 30 who received the YFV17D yellow fever vaccine.

This clonotype was picked up a small number of times. CDR3 nucleotide sequence: TGCGCCAGCAGCCAAGATCGAAGGGAAACTAATGAAAAACTGTTTTTT. It yields the protein CASSQDRRETNEKLFF. The chain combines TRBV4-1 with TRBJ1-4; D unresolved. Germline V gives CDR1 MGHRA, CDR2 YSYEKL. Trimming left V 0 bases short and J 1 base short, with 9 bases between. The length of the CDR3 is 16 residues.

V usage is TRBV7-6 and J usage is TRBJ1-6; tentatively, D is TRBD1 (5 bases). The CDR3 sequence is 14 residues long. Germline V CDR1 and CDR2: SGHVS, FNYEAQ. Trimming cost V 5 bases and J 10 bases, with 15 bases left between them. The CDR3 DNA reads TGTGCCAGCAGCGCCAGGGTATCGGGATCACCCCTCCACTTT. Translating gives CASSARVSGSPLHF. Together with reference TRBV7-6 and TRBJ1-6, the CDR3 gives the full variable domain: GAGVSQSPRYKVTKRGQDVALRCDPISGHVSLYWYRQALGQGPEFLTYFNYEAQQDKSGLPNDRFSAERPEGSISTLTIQRTEQRDSAMYRCASSARVSGSPLHFGNGTRLTVT.

The V and J genes are TRBV4-2 and TRBJ2-3; no firm D call. Germline V gene lookup returns CDR1 LGHNA and CDR2 YNFKEQ. Between the trimmed V and J ends, which lost 0 bases and 0 bases, there was a span of 10 bases. CDR3 length: 16 residues. CDR3 protein: CASSQDEFSSTDTQYF. As DNA, the CDR3 is TGTGCCAGCAGCCAAGATGAGTTTTCTAGCACAGATACGCAGTATTTT.

This clonotype has more than one count but fewer than ten. The CDR3 DNA is TGTGCCACCGGAGGGTCTAACTATGGCTACACCTTC. This codes for CATGGSNYGYTF. This sequence joins TRBV15 and TRBJ1-2; D call uncertain. The V gene lost 8 bases and the J gene lost 0 bases, with 7 bases spanning the gap. The CDR3 spans 12 residues. Germline V gene lookup returns CDR1 LNHNV and CDR2 YYDKDF (reference sequence).

This clonotype showed up just a few times. The chain uses TRBV5-4 and TRBJ2-7; D unclear. The V and J ends lost 0 bases and 3 bases respectively, with 10 bases between them. Germline V gene data show CDR1 as SGHNT and CDR2 as YYREEE (reference sequence). There are 14 residues in the CDR3. CDR3 loop: CASSLGLLDYEQYF. Here the CDR3 DNA reads TGTGCCAGCAGCTTGGGGCTTTTGGACTACGAGCAGTACTTC.

The chain recombines TRBV24-1 with TRBJ2-1, with 16 bases aligning to TRBD2. The CDR3 has 17 amino acids. Germline loops: CDR1 KGHDR, CDR2 SFDVKD. The trim removed 3 bases at V and 9 bases at J, leaving 7 bases unmatched. The DNA of the CDR3 is TGTGCCACCAGTGATGGGGGGACTAGCGGGGGGGCCGGTGAGCAGTTCTTC. It yields the protein CATSDGGTSGGAGEQFF.

The chain employs TRBV19 and TRBJ1-1; 7 bases are shared with TRBD1. With V trimmed by 7 bases and J by 4 bases, 9 bases remained unmatched. Germline V lookup: CDR1 LNHDA, CDR2 SQIVND (reference sequence). The CDR3 length is 14 residues. The CDR3 loop is CASMLEGAGTEAFF. The CDR3 DNA is TGTGCCAGTATGTTGGAGGGGGCTGGCACTGAAGCTTTCTTT.

The gene calls are TRBV10-3 and TRBJ2-7; 8 positions agree with TRBD2. The CDR3 loop spans 15 amino acids. Germline CDR1 and CDR2: ENHRY and SYGVKD. J gave up 2 bases and V 6 bases, and 9 bases lay outside the gene matches. DNA for the CDR3: TGTGCCATCAGCTTGGGGACTAGACTAACCTACGAGCAGTACTTC. Translation gives CAISLGTRLTYEQYF.

V is TRBV12-3 or TRBV12-4 and J is TRBJ2-1; no clear D. The germline V and J ends were trimmed by 5 bases and 6 bases, with 14 bases remaining between them. The CDR3 length is 14 residues. The CDR3 region has the DNA TGTGCCAGCAGTCTTGTGGAACCCGGCAATGAGCAGTTCTTC. Protein product: CASSLVEPGNEQFF.

The V gene is TRBV20-1, the J gene TRBJ2-7; D not certain. The CDR3 is 11 amino acids. The germline gives CDR1 DFQATT, CDR2 SNEGSKA (reference sequence). Between the trimmed V and J ends, which lost 1 base and 3 bases, there was a span of 4 bases. In DNA, the CDR3 is TGCAGTGCTAGAGCGGGCTACGAGCAGTACTTC. Its translation: CSARAGYEQYF.

This clonotype was observed a handful of times. The gene calls are TRBV20-1 and TRBJ1-1; D not resolved. Germline values: CDR1 DFQATT, CDR2 SNEGSKA (reference sequence). V gave up 0 bases and J gave up 8 bases, with 10 bases separating them. The CDR3 runs 12 residues. Here the CDR3 reads CSARDQAREAFF. The CDR3 DNA follows: TGCAGTGCTAGAGATCAGGCCAGAGAAGCTTTCTTT.

This clonotype was observed a few times. CDR3: CASSQSLPEETQYF. The DNA of the CDR3 is TGTGCCAGCAGCCAATCGCTACCGGAAGAGACCCAGTACTTC. The V call is TRBV14, the J call TRBJ2-5; D gene ambiguous. V was shortened by 2 bases and J by 3 bases, with 10 bases between the two germline ends. The CDR3 loop spans 14 amino acids. Germline V gives CDR1 SGHDN, CDR2 FVKESK.

The genes are TRBV5-1 and TRBJ1-6; TRBD1 aligns across 8 bases. This CDR3 spans 15 amino acids. Germline values: CDR1 SGHRS, CDR2 YFSETQ. V lost 0 bases, J lost 9 bases, and 5 bases stayed unmatched. The chain's CDR3 is CASSLEAGGSSPLHF. CDR3 DNA sequence: TGCGCCAGCAGCTTGGAGGCAGGGGGCAGTTCACCCCTCCACTTT.

This clonotype turned up a few times. V is TRBV5-1 and J is TRBJ2-7; maybe TRBD1 (6 bases). The ends were cut back, 2 bases at V and 2 bases at J, with 17 bases in the middle. This CDR3 contains 16 residues. Germline V gene lookup returns CDR1 SGHRS and CDR2 YFSETQ. The CDR3 DNA is TGCGCCAGCAGCTTCGTGGACAGCCTCAGAACCTACGAGCAGTACTTC. As protein: CASSFVDSLRTYEQYF.

This clonotype has a handful of counts. The V call is TRBV29-1, the J call TRBJ2-2; 8 nucleotides line up with TRBD1. Germline loops: CDR1 SQVTM, CDR2 ANQGSEA. After removal of 6 bases from V and 4 bases from J, the junction contained 7 bases not matched to a gene. The CDR3 loop spans 14 amino acids. In DNA form, the CDR3 reads TGCAGCGTGAGACAGGGGTCGGGCACCGGGGAGCTGTTTTTT. The encoded protein is CSVRQGSGTGELFF.

This clonotype showed up just a few times. The chain is built from TRBV9 and TRBJ2-3; D remains ambiguous. Trimming stripped 0 bases from V and 4 bases from J, with 6 bases between. This CDR3 has 13 amino acids. Germline V gene lookup returns CDR1 SGDLS and CDR2 YYNGEE. The chain's CDR3 is CASSVVSSDTQYF. For the CDR3, the DNA is TGTGCCAGCAGCGTAGTGTCTTCAGATACGCAGTATTTT. The full variable domain, its missing parts supplied by reference TRBV9 and TRBJ2-3, is DSGVTQTPKHLITATGQRVTLRCSPRSGDLSVYWYQQSLDQGLQFLIQYYNGEERAKGNILERFSAQQFPDLHSELNLSSLELGDSALYFCASSVVSSDTQYFGPGTRLTVL.

The V call is TRBV7-9, the J call TRBJ2-5; TRBD1 matches at 7 bases. V shed 5 bases, J shed 1 base, and the junction held 4 bases outside the gene matches. Looked up from germline, CDR1 is SEHNR and CDR2 is FQNEAQ (reference sequence). CDR3 length: 14 amino acids. The CDR3 protein is CASSVGQLQETQYF. CDR3 nucleotide sequence: TGTGCCAGCAGCGTGGGACAGCTCCAAGAGACCCAGTACTTC.

The V and J genes are TRBV6-1 and TRBJ2-5; 7 nucleotides agree with TRBD1. Per germline, CDR1 MNHNS and CDR2 SASEGT. Germline trimming cut 5 bases from V and 1 base from J; bases unmatched to any gene: 4. The CDR3 consists of 14 residues. CDR3 loop: CASSPRDSQETQYF. CDR3 sequence (DNA): TGTGCCAGCAGTCCCAGGGACAGCCAAGAGACCCAGTACTTC.

This clonotype was observed a handful of times. The rearrangement links TRBV5-6 to TRBJ1-2, with 8 bases matching TRBD1. Germline V gene lookup returns CDR1 SGHDT and CDR2 YYEEEE. J gave up 3 bases and V 3 bases, and 10 bases lay outside the gene matches. The CDR3 spans 16 residues. The CDR3 DNA is TGTGCCAGCAGCTCGTTGGACAGGGCGATTTACTATGGCTACACCTTC. Protein sequence: CASSSLDRAIYYGYTF. The entire variable domain, with the rest obtained from reference TRBV5-6 and TRBJ1-2, is as follows: DAGVTQSPTHLIKTRGQQVTLRCSPKSGHDTVSWYQQALGQGPQFIFQYYEEEERQRGNFPDRFSGHQFPNYSSELNVNALLLGDSALYLCASSSLDRAIYYGYTFGSGTRLTVV.

The table lists this clonotype with a few counts. The chain has TRBV6-1 and TRBJ2-5; possibly TRBD2 for D (6 bases). Germline CDR1 MNHNS, CDR2 SASEGT. V was pared by 6 bases and J by 6 bases, with 14 bases between. This CDR3 is built from 13 residues. The CDR3 DNA follows: TGTGCCAGCAGATCACCGGGACTCCAGACCCAGTACTTC. It encodes CASRSPGLQTQYF.

This clonotype has just a few counts. V usage is TRBV20-1 and J usage is TRBJ1-1, with TRBD1 as a possible D gene (5 bases). CDR3 size: 11 residues. Looked up from germline, CDR1 is DFQATT and CDR2 is SNEGSKA (reference sequence). The germline V and J ends were trimmed by 7 bases and 4 bases, with 10 bases remaining between them. For the CDR3, the DNA is TGCAGTGGGCGACAGTCCACTGAAGCTTTCTTT. Translated, it gives CSGRQSTEAFF.

The chain employs TRBV7-9 and TRBJ2-2; D call uncertain. The CDR3 consists of 15 residues. Deletions cut 1 base from V and 5 bases from J, with 11 bases between. Germline assignment: CDR1 SEHNR and CDR2 FQNEAQ (reference sequence). The CDR3 DNA reads TGTGCCAGCAGCTTAGAGGGCCCCGGTACCGGGGAGCTGTTTTTT. Its protein product is CASSLEGPGTGELFF.

V usage is TRBV12-3 or TRBV12-4 and J usage is TRBJ2-3; no firm D call. The CDR3 is 12 residues long. With 4 bases removed from V and 6 bases from J, the gap between germline ends came to 8 bases. DNA of the CDR3: TGTGCCAGCAGTTCCAATAGGGATACGCAGTATTTT. This sequence encodes CASSSNRDTQYF.

This chain links TRBV5-1 with TRBJ1-2; 7 bases line up with TRBD1. The trim removed 3 bases at V and 3 bases at J, leaving 5 bases unmatched. The CDR3 contains 14 residues. The germline V gene encodes CDR1 SGHRS and CDR2 YFSETQ. This CDR3 is CASSSQGGHYGYTF. For the CDR3, the DNA is TGCGCCAGCAGCTCTCAGGGGGGCCACTATGGCTACACCTTC.

This clonotype was detected a few times. In DNA, the CDR3 is TGTGCCAGCAGCTTACCCCAGTGGTTCACAGATACGCAGTATTTT. This translates into CASSLPQWFTDTQYF. The chain carries TRBV5-6 and TRBJ2-3, with D hard to call. Trimming took off 2 bases at V and 2 bases at J, with 12 bases between the two ends. Germline CDR1 reads SGHDT; CDR2 reads YYEEEE. The CDR3 covers 15 residues.